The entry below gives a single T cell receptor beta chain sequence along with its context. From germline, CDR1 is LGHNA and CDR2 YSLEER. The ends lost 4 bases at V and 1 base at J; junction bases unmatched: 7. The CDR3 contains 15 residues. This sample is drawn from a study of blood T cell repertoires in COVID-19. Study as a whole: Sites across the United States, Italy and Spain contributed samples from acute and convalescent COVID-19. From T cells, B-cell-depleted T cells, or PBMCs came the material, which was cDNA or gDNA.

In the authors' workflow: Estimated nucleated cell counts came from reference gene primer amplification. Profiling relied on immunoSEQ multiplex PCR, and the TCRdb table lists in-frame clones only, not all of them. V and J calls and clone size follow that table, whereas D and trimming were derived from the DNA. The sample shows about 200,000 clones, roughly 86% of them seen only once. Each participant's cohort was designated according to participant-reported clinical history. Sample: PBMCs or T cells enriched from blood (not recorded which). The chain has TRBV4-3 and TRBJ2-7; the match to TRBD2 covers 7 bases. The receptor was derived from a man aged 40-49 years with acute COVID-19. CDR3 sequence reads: CASSPASGSSYEQYF. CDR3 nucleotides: TGCGCCAGCAGCCCGGCTAGCGGCTCATCCTACGAGCAGTACTTC.